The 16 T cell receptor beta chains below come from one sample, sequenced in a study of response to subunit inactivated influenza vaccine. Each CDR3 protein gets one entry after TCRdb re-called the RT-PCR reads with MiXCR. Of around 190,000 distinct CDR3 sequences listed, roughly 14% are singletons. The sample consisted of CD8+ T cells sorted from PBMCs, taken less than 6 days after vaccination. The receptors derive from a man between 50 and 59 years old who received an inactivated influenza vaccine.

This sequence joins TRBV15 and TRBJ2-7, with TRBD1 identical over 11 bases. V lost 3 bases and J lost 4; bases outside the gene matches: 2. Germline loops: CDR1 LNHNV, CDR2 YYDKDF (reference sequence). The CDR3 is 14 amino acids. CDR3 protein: CATSRDRGPYEQYF. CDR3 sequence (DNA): TGTGCCACCAGCAGGGACAGGGGGCCATACGAGCAGTACTTC.

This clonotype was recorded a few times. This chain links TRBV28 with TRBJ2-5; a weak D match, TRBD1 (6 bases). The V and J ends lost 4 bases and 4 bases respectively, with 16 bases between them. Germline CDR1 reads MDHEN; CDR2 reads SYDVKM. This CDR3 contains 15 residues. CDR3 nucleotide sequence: TGTGCCAGCAGTTCATTAGACAGGATGGGAGAGACCCAGTACTTC. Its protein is CASSSLDRMGETQYF.

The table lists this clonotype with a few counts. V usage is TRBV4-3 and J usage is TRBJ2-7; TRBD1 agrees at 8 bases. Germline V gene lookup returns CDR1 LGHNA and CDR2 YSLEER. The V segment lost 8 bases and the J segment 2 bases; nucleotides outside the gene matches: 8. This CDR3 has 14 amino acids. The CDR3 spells CASSGGTGPYEQYF. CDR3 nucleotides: TGCGCCAGCTCTGGAGGGACAGGTCCCTACGAGCAGTACTTC.

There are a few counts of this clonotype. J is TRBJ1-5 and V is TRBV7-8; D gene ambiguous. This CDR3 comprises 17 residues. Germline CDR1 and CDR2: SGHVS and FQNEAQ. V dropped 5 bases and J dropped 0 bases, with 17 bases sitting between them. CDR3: CASSPDSWGDSNQPQHF. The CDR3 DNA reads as TGTGCCAGCAGCCCTGACTCCTGGGGTGATAGCAATCAGCCCCAGCATTTT.

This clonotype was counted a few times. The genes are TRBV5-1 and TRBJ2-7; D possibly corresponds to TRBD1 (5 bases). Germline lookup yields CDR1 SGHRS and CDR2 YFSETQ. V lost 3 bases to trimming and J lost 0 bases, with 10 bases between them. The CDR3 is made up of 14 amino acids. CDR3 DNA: TGCGCCAGCAGCTCTGGACACATCTCCTACGAGCAGTACTTC. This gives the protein CASSSGHISYEQYF.

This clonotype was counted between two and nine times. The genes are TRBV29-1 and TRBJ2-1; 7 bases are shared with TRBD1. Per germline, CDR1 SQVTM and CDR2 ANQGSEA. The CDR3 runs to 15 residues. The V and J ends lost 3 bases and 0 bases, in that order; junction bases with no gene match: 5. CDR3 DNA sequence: TGCAGCGTTGACCGCCCAGGGGGCTCCTACAATGAGCAGTTCTTC. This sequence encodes CSVDRPGGSYNEQFF.

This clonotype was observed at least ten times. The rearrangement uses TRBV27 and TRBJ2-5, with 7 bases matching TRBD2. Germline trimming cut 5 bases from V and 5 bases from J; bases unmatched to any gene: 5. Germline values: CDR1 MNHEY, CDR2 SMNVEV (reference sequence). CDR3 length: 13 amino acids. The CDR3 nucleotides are TGTGCCAGCAGTCCCGGACTAGAGGAGACCCAGTACTTC. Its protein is CASSPGLEETQYF.

The CDR3 nucleotides are TGTGCCAGCTCACCACGAGTGGTCTACGAGCAGTACTTC. Amino acids: CASSPRVVYEQYF. This chain joins TRBV18 and TRBJ2-7; D remains unclear. Trimming stripped 1 base from V and 3 bases from J, with 7 bases between. CDR1 KGHSH and CDR2 LQKENI come from the germline V gene. The CDR3 is 13 residues long.

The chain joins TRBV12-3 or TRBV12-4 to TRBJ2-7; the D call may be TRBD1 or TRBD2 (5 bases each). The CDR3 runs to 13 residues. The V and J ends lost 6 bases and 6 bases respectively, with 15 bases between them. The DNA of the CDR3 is TGTGCCAGCAGCCGGGACGGTCGCCGCGAGCAGTACTTC. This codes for CASSRDGRREQYF.

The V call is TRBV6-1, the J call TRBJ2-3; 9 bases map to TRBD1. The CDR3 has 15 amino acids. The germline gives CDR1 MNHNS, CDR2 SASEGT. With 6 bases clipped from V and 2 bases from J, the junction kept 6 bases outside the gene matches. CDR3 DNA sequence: TGTGCCAGCAGCCCCGGGACAGGGTACACAGATACGCAGTATTTT. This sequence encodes CASSPGTGYTDTQYF.

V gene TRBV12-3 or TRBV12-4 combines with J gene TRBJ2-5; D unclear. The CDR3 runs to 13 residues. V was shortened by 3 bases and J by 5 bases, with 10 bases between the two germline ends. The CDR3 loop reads CASSLSFGETQYF. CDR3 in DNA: TGTGCCAGCAGTTTGAGTTTTGGGGAGACCCAGTACTTC.

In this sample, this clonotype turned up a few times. In nucleotides, the CDR3 is TGCAGTGCTAGAGATTTTAGGAGACAGGGTTTATCGGGGGAGCTGTTTTTT. It codes for CSARDFRRQGLSGELFF. The chain joins TRBV20-1 to TRBJ2-2, with 7 bases fitting TRBD1. The CDR3 loop spans 17 amino acids. V was pared by 0 bases and J by 8 bases, with 15 bases of the junction left unmatched. CDR1 and CDR2 from the germline V gene are DFQATT and SNEGSKA (reference sequence).

CDR3 DNA: TGTGCCAGCAGTTTGATGAGAGCTTCGAGGGCGTGGGAGACCCAGTACTTC. It specifies CASSLMRASRAWETQYF. This sequence joins TRBV12-3 or TRBV12-4 and TRBJ2-5; the D gene is possibly TRBD2 (5 bases). Trimming took 3 bases from V and 5 from J, leaving 22 bases between them. This CDR3 is built from 17 residues.

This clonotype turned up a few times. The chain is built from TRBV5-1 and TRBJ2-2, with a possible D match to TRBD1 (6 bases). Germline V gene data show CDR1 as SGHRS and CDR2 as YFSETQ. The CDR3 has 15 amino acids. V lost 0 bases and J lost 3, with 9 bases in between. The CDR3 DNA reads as TGCGCCAGCAGCTTGGTGCAGGGGTACACCGGGGAGCTGTTTTTT. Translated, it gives CASSLVQGYTGELFF.

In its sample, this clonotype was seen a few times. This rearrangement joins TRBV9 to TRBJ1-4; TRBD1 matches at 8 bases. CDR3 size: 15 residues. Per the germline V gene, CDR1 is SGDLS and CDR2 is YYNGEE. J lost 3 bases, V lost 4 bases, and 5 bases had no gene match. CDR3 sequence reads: CASSPRTGSNEKLFF. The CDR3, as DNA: TGTGCCAGCAGCCCCCGGACAGGGTCTAATGAAAAACTGTTTTTT.

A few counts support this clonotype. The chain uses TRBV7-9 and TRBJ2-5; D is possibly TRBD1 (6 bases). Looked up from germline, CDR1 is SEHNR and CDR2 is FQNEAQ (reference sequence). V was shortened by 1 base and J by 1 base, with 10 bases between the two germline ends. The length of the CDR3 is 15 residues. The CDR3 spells CASSLGPDSQETQYF. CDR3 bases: TGTGCCAGCAGCTTAGGTCCGGACAGCCAAGAGACCCAGTACTTC. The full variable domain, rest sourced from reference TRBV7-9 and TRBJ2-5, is DTGVSQNPRHKITKRGQNVTFRCDPISEHNRLYWYRQTLGQGPEFLTYFQNEAQLEKSRLLSDRFSAERPKGSFSTLEIQRTEQGDSAMYLCASSLGPDSQETQYFGPGTRLLVL.